The 24 T cell receptor beta chains below come from one sample, sequenced in a study of T cell responses to AZD1222 COVID-19 vaccine. Measured with immunoSEQ multiplex PCR; TCRdb has only the in-frame clones, and not every one. The sample records roughly 150,000 clones, 90% to 95% being singletons. Material: peripheral blood, obtained on day 0 of AZD1222 vaccination. The source of these receptors is an adult in good health.

This chain uses TRBV28 with TRBJ2-2, with D unresolved. Per germline, CDR1 MDHEN and CDR2 SYDVKM. The CDR3 spans 17 residues. Trimming left V 6 bases short and J 1 base short, with 18 bases between. CDR3 nucleotide sequence: TGTGCCAGCAGCAACGTTGGGATCAGGAGGAACACCGGGGAGCTGTTTTTT. It specifies CASSNVGIRRNTGELFF.

The CDR3 DNA sequence: TGTGCCAGCAGTTCATTACCGGGACAGGGTCACGAAAAACTGTTTTTT. Translation gives CASSSLPGQGHEKLFF. This sequence joins TRBV6-5 and TRBJ1-4, with 9 bases aligning to TRBD1. Germline values: CDR1 MNHEY, CDR2 SVGAGI. The CDR3 runs 16 residues. V shed 4 bases and J 8 bases; nucleotides not matched to a gene: 11.

The chain recombines TRBV7-2 with TRBJ2-3; D not certain. Trimming removed 5 bases at V and 6 bases at J, with 9 bases between. The CDR3 contains 12 residues. Germline V gives CDR1 SGHTA, CDR2 FQGNSA. CDR3 nucleotides: TGTGCCAGCAGCCGTCTCAAGGATACGCAGTATTTT. This sequence encodes CASSRLKDTQYF.

The rearrangement uses TRBV11-2 and TRBJ2-3; TRBD1 or TRBD2 may be the D gene (5 bases each). The CDR3 covers 16 residues. The V gene's germline CDR1 is SGHAT and CDR2 FQNNGV. The germline V and J ends were trimmed by 3 bases and 2 bases, with 15 bases remaining between them. CDR3 in DNA: TGTGCCAGCAGCTTGGGGGTAAGGTCTGTCACAGATACGCAGTATTTT. The encoded protein is CASSLGVRSVTDTQYF.

The chain links TRBV5-1 to TRBJ2-1, with 7 bases lining up with TRBD2. The CDR3 has 16 residues. V lost 1 base to trimming and J lost 3 bases; unmatched junction nucleotides: 7. Germline assignment: CDR1 SGHRS and CDR2 YFSETQ. The CDR3 region is CASSLNPASGYNEQFF. The CDR3 DNA reads TGCGCCAGCAGCTTGAACCCCGCTAGCGGCTACAATGAGCAGTTCTTC. Full variable domain (missing parts from reference TRBV5-1 and TRBJ2-1): KAGVTQTPRYLIKTRGQQVTLSCSPISGHRSVSWYQQTPGQGLQFLFEYFSETQRNKGNFPGRFSGRQFSNSRSEMNVSTLELGDSALYLCASSLNPASGYNEQFFGPGTRLTVL.

The genes are TRBV7-3 and TRBJ2-3; D is perhaps TRBD2 (5 bases). CDR3 size: 16 residues. CDR1 SGHTA and CDR2 FQGTGA come from the germline V gene. The germline V and J ends were trimmed by 2 bases and 3 bases, with 15 bases remaining between them. CDR3 in DNA: TGTGCCAGCAGCTTAGGACTCCCCCCTGGGACAGATACGCAGTATTTT. It translates to CASSLGLPPGTDTQYF. Full variable domain (remainder filled in from reference TRBV7-3 and TRBJ2-3): GAGVSQTPSNKVTEKGKYVELRCDPISGHTALYWYRQSLGQGPEFLIYFQGTGAADDSGLPNDRFFAVRPEGSVSTLKIQRTERGDSAVYLCASSLGLPPGTDTQYFGPGTRLTVL.

The chain couples TRBV30 to TRBJ1-2, with D perhaps matching TRBD1 (5 bases). Germline loops: CDR1 GTSNPN, CDR2 SVGIG (reference sequence). V dropped 0 bases and J dropped 5 bases, with 22 bases sitting between them. The CDR3 runs to 17 residues. The CDR3 DNA reads TGTGCCTGGAGTGTTGACGGGGCAGGGTTTTTTAGGTATGGCTACACCTTC. Residues: CAWSVDGAGFFRYGYTF.

V usage is TRBV5-1 and J usage is TRBJ1-1; 8 nucleotides agree with TRBD1. V gave up 2 bases and J gave up 6 bases; unmatched junction bases: 6. The CDR3 loop spans 14 amino acids. Per germline, CDR1 SGHRS and CDR2 YFSETQ. CDR3 nucleotides: TGCGCCAGCAGCTTCGACAGGGGTGCGGCTGAAGCTTTCTTT. Its translation is CASSFDRGAAEAFF.

This chain joins TRBV3-1 (or the pseudogene TRBV3-2) and TRBJ2-7; unclear D gene. The CDR3 has 12 amino acids. Germline lookup yields CDR1 LGHDT and CDR2 YNNKEL (reference sequence). V lost 0 bases, J lost 7 bases, and 7 bases lay in between. CDR3 region: CASSQDLGEQYF. The CDR3 DNA reads TGTGCCAGCAGCCAAGATCTAGGAGAGCAGTACTTC.

This chain links TRBV5-5 with TRBJ1-1; D is unresolved. Trimming removed 2 bases at V and 1 base at J, with 3 bases between. Germline lookup yields CDR1 SGHKS and CDR2 YYEKEE (reference sequence). The CDR3 covers 12 residues. The CDR3 sequence is CASSFRNTEAFF. The CDR3 region has the DNA TGTGCCAGCAGCTTCCGGAACACTGAAGCTTTCTTT.

The CDR3 region is CASRGWGATDTQYF. CDR3 coding DNA: TGTGCCAGCAGGGGATGGGGGGCCACAGATACGCAGTATTTT. This rearrangement joins TRBV7-9 to TRBJ2-3; D might be TRBD1 or TRBD2, each matching 6 bases. CDR3 size: 14 residues. V was cut by 6 bases and J by 2 bases, with 12 bases left in between. The germline gives CDR1 SEHNR, CDR2 FQNEAQ (reference sequence).

J is TRBJ2-2 and V is TRBV5-4; D unclear. The V end lost 4 bases, the J end lost 1 base, and 11 bases lay between the germline ends. This CDR3 comprises 15 residues. The germline CDR1 and CDR2 sequences are SGHNT and YYREEE (reference sequence). CDR3 coding DNA: TGTGCCAGCAGCAATAGGACCGTGAACACCGGGGAGCTGTTTTTT. Its protein product is CASSNRTVNTGELFF.

V is TRBV7-8 and J is TRBJ2-1; 9 nucleotides agree with TRBD2. CDR1 is SGHVS, CDR2 FQNEAQ, per germline. The J segment lost 8 bases and the V segment lost 5 bases, leaving 10 bases of the junction unmatched. CDR3 length: 15 amino acids. CDR3 protein: CASSPLAGDYYEQFF. Here the CDR3 DNA reads TGTGCCAGCAGCCCCTTAGCGGGAGATTATTATGAGCAGTTCTTC.

V gene TRBV9 combines with J gene TRBJ1-5; 7 bases match TRBD1. V gave up 0 bases and J gave up 3 bases; unmatched junction bases: 15. Per the germline V gene, CDR1 is SGDLS and CDR2 is YYNGEE. CDR3 length equals 19 residues. This CDR3 is CASSVGDSDAQRVNQPQHF. CDR3 nucleotides: TGTGCCAGCAGCGTAGGGGACAGTGATGCCCAACGGGTCAATCAGCCCCAGCATTTT. The full variable domain, completed using reference TRBV9 and TRBJ1-5, is DSGVTQTPKHLITATGQRVTLRCSPRSGDLSVYWYQQSLDQGLQFLIQYYNGEERAKGNILERFSAQQFPDLHSELNLSSLELGDSALYFCASSVGDSDAQRVNQPQHFGDGTRLSIL.

The chain carries TRBV18 and TRBJ1-2; 10 bases match TRBD1. This CDR3 comprises 16 residues. The germline gives CDR1 KGHSH, CDR2 LQKENI. With V trimmed by 9 bases and J by 5 bases, 15 bases remained unmatched. CDR3 sequence reads: CASSTDGPGQGYGYTF. CDR3 sequence (DNA): TGTGCCAGTTCCACGGATGGCCCGGGACAGGGGTATGGCTACACCTTC.

The gene calls are TRBV12-3 or TRBV12-4 and TRBJ1-1; D is unresolved. Trimming took off 2 bases at V and 4 bases at J, with 8 bases between the two ends. The CDR3 covers 13 residues. CDR3 sequence: CASSLIRATEAFF. In nucleotides, the CDR3 is TGTGCCAGCAGTTTAATAAGGGCCACTGAAGCTTTCTTT.

The chain is built from TRBV7-2 and TRBJ1-6; D unclear. V gave up 4 bases and J gave up 9 bases, with 19 bases separating them. The CDR3 totals 16 residues. Per germline, CDR1 SGHTA and CDR2 FQGNSA. The CDR3 region has the DNA TGTGCCAGCAGCTCCCCGTTGTCCGGTTTGGGTTCACCCCTCCACTTT. Encoded protein: CASSSPLSGLGSPLHF.

The rearrangement links TRBV7-2 to TRBJ1-1; D is uncertain. V gave up 2 bases and J gave up 7 bases, with 11 bases separating them. Looked up from germline, CDR1 is SGHTA and CDR2 is FQGNSA. The CDR3 is 13 residues long. In DNA, the CDR3 is TGTGCCAGCAGCTTATTTGGGTGGGATGAAGCTTTCTTT. It specifies CASSLFGWDEAFF.

The genes are TRBV9 and TRBJ1-6; 7 bases map to TRBD1. Germline lookup yields CDR1 SGDLS and CDR2 YYNGEE. There are 13 residues in the CDR3. J lost 6 bases, V lost 7 bases, and 4 bases had no gene match. The CDR3: CASGDSSNSPLHF. CDR3 DNA sequence: TGTGCCAGCGGGGACAGCAGTAATTCACCCCTCCACTTT.

Turning to this clone: One end of the junction is discordant with germline, which a read error may explain. This chain uses TRBV7-7 with TRBJ2-1; 14 bases are shared with TRBD2. Germline V lookup: CDR1 SSHAT, CDR2 FNYEAQ (reference sequence). This CDR3 region has 14 residues. Written as DNA, the CDR3 is TGTGCTAGCAGCCCCGGACTAGCGGGAGGTGAGCAGTTCTTC. Translated, it gives CASSPGLAGGEQFF.

The V and J genes are TRBV3-1 (or the pseudogene TRBV3-2) and TRBJ2-1; 13 bases agree with TRBD2. Germline CDR1 reads LGHDT; CDR2 reads YNNKEL (reference sequence). Trimming cost V 1 base and J 6 bases; bases outside gene matches: 9. The CDR3 runs to 18 residues. The CDR3 bases are TGTGCCAGCAGCCAAGCCACCCAACTAGCGGGGGGGTCCAATGAGCAGTTCTTC. Its protein is CASSQATQLAGGSNEQFF.

This clone was recorded a few times. Other DNA sequences in the sample encode the same CDR3. This chain connects TRBV6-2 or TRBV6-3 to TRBJ1-5; tentative D call: TRBD1 (6 bases). CDR1 and CDR2 (germline): MNHEY, SVGEGT. The CDR3 spans 14 residues. V was cut by 3 bases and J by 6 bases, with 12 bases left in between. CDR3 nucleotide sequence: TGTGCCAGCAGTTATAGTGGGGGCGGTCAGCCCCAGCATTTT. Residues: CASSYSGGGQPQHF.

The chain couples TRBV7-9 to TRBJ2-1; D uncertain. The CDR3 is made up of 11 amino acids. With 1 base removed from V and 8 bases from J, the gap between germline ends came to 3 bases. Germline V gene sequence: CDR1 SEHNR, CDR2 FQNEAQ (reference sequence). CDR3 residues: CASSLDDEQFF. CDR3 coding DNA: TGTGCCAGCAGCTTAGATGATGAGCAGTTCTTC.

The V and J genes are TRBV28 and TRBJ2-7; 8 bases map to TRBD2. The CDR3 is made up of 17 amino acids. The V and J ends lost 2 bases and 3 bases, in that order; junction bases with no gene match: 12. Per the germline V gene, CDR1 is MDHEN and CDR2 is SYDVKM. The CDR3 bases are TGTGCCAGCAGTTTAGGCCCGGGAGGGGTCTCCGTCTACGAGCAGTACTTC. It specifies CASSLGPGGVSVYEQYF.